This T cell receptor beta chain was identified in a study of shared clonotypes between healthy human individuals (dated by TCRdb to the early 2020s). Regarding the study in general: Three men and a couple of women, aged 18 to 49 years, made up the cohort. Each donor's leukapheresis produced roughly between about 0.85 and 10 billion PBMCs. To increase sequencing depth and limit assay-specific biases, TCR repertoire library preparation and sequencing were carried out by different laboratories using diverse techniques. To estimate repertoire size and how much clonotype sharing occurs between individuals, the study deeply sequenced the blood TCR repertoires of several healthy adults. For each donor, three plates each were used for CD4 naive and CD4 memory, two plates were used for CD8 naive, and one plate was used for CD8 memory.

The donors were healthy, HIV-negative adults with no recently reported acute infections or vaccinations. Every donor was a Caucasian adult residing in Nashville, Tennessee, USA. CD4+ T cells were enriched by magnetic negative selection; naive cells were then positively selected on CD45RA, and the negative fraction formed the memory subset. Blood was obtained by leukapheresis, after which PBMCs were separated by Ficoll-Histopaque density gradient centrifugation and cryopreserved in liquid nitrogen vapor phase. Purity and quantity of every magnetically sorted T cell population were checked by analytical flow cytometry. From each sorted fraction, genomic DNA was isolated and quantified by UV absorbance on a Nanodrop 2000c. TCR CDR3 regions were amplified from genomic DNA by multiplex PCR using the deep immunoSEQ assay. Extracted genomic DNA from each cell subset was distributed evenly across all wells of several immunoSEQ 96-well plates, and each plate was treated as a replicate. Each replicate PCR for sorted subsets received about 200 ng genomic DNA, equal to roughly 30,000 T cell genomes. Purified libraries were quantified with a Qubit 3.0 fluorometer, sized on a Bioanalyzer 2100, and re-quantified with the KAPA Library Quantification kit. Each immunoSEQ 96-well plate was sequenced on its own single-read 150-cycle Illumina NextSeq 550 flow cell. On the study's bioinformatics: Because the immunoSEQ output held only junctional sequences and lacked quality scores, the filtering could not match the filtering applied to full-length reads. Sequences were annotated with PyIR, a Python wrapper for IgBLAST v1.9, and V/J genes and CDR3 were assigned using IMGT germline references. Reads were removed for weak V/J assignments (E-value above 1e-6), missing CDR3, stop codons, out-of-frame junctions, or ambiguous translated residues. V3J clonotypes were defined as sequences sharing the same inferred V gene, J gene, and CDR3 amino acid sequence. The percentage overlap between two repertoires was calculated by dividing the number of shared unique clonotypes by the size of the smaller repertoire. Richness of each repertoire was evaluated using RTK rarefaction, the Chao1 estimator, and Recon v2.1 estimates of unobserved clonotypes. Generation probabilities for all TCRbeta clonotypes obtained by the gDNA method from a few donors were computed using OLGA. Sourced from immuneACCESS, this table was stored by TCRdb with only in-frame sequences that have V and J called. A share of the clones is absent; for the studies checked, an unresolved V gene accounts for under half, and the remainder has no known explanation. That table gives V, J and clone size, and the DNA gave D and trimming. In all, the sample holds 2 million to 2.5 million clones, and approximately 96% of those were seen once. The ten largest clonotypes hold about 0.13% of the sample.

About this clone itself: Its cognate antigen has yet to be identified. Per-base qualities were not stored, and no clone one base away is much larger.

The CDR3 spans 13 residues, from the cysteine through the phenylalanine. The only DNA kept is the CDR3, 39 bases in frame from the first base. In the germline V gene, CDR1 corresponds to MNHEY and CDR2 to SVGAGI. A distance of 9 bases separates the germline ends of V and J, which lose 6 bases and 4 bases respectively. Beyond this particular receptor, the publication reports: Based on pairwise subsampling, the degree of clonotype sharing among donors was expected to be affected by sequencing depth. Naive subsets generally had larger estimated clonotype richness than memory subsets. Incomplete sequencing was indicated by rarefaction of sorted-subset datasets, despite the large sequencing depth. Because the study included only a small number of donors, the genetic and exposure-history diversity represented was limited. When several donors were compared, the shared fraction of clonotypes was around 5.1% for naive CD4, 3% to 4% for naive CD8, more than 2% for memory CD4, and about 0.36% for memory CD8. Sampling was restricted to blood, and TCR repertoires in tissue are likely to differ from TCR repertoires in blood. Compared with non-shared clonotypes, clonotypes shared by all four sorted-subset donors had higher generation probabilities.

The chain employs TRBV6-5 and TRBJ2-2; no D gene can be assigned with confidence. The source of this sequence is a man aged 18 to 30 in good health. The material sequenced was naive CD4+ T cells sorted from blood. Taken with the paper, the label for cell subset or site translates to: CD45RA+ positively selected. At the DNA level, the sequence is TGTGCCAGCAGCCAACAAGGCACCGGGGAGCTGTTTTTT. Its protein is CASSQQGTGELFF.